This T cell receptor beta chain came from a study of blood T cell repertoires in COVID-19. Overall study: COVID-19 samples collected from the United States, Italy and Spain covered acute and convalescent phases. Sources were T cells, B-cell-depleted T cells, or PBMCs; the material itself was cDNA or gDNA.

In the original analysis: Cell counts per sample came from amplifying reference gene primers. Profiled with immunoSEQ multiplex PCR; TCRdb holds only in-frame clones, not every one. Clone size and V and J calls were adopted from that table, with D and trimming inferred from the DNA. The repertoire includes about 47,000 clones, approximately 84% of them detected once, and approximately 2.5% sits in the top ten. J lost 10 bases, V lost 1 base, and 16 bases had no gene match. Germline-derived CDR1 and CDR2 are LGHDT and YNNKEL (reference sequence). The CDR3 runs 18 residues. This TCR was sampled from a man between 50 and 59 years old with acute or convalescent COVID-19. This rearrangement joins TRBV3-1 (or the pseudogene TRBV3-2) to TRBJ1-6; TRBD1 matches 7 bases. The sequencing sample was made of peripheral blood. DNA for the CDR3: TGTGCCAGCAGCCAAGCGGGGGCAGGGGGATTAGGTCGATCACCCCTCCACTTT. As protein: CASSQAGAGGLGRSPLHF.